What follows are 7 T cell receptor beta chains derived from one specimen sequenced in a study of blood T cell repertoires in COVID-19. TCRdb's copy holds only in-frame clones and misses some; the assay was immunoSEQ multiplex PCR. The repertoire includes over 450,000 clones, 85% to 90% of them detected once, and around 8% sits in the top ten. The sample taken for sequencing was peripheral blood. These receptors were collected from a woman in her forties or fifties with COVID-19, enrolled during active disease.

The chain employs TRBV28 and TRBJ2-5; 11 bases align to TRBD2. V lost 6 bases and J lost 5; bases outside the gene matches: 8. The CDR3 is 15 amino acids. Germline assignment: CDR1 MDHEN and CDR2 SYDVKM. CDR3 in amino acids: CASSLLAGDTETQYF. Written as DNA, the CDR3 is TGTGCCAGCAGCCTACTAGCGGGGGACACGGAGACCCAGTACTTC.

The J gene is TRBJ2-3, the V gene TRBV6-5; tentatively, D is TRBD2 (7 bases). Germline assignment: CDR1 MNHEY and CDR2 SVGAGI. Trimming removed 5 bases at V and 9 bases at J, with 18 bases between. CDR3 length: 14 residues. In DNA form, the CDR3 reads TGTGCCAGCAGTCTGGGGGGCCCCGGGGGGACGCAGTATTTT. It yields the protein CASSLGGPGGTQYF.

The chain employs TRBV27 and TRBJ2-7; TRBD1 is a possible D gene (5 bases). Germline loops: CDR1 MNHEY, CDR2 SMNVEV (reference sequence). The CDR3 spans 14 residues. V shed 5 bases and J shed 2 bases, with 13 bases lying between them. CDR3 in amino acids: CASSRQDTTYEQYF. The CDR3 bases are TGTGCCAGCAGTCGGCAGGACACCACCTACGAGCAGTACTTC.

In nucleotides, the CDR3 is TGCAGCGTTGAAAGGCGAGGGACAGGGTCCTACGAGCAGTACTTC. Its protein product is CSVERRGTGSYEQYF. The J gene is TRBJ2-7, the V gene TRBV29-1; 9 bases fit TRBD1. Unmatched junction bases numbered 6, after V lost 2 bases and J lost 1 base. The CDR3 runs 15 residues. In germline, CDR1 is SQVTM, CDR2 ANQGSEA.

The gene calls are TRBV19 and TRBJ1-6; unclear D gene. Trimming left V 0 bases short and J 10 bases short, with 7 bases between. Per germline, CDR1 LNHDA and CDR2 SQIVND (reference sequence). This CDR3 region has 13 residues. The CDR3 sequence is CASSIDRRSPLHF. CDR3 nucleotide sequence: TGTGCCAGTAGTATAGACCGCCGGTCACCCCTCCACTTT.

This rearrangement joins TRBV28 to TRBJ1-1, with 7 bases aligning to TRBD1. Germline V CDR1 and CDR2: MDHEN, SYDVKM. Losses at the gene ends were 6 bases for V and 2 bases for J; bases not matched to a gene: 6. The CDR3 loop spans 14 amino acids. CDR3 residues: CASSQTGLNTEAFF. DNA of the CDR3: TGTGCCAGCAGCCAGACAGGGCTTAACACTGAAGCTTTCTTT.

This chain uses TRBV19 with TRBJ1-1; D ambiguous. This CDR3 region has 12 residues. CDR1 and CDR2 (germline): LNHDA, SQIVND (reference sequence). V was trimmed by 6 bases and J by 6 bases, leaving 11 bases between them. The CDR3 nucleotides read TGTGCCAGTAGGAGTCCCGGGGCTGAAGCTTTCTTT. It specifies CASRSPGAEAFF.